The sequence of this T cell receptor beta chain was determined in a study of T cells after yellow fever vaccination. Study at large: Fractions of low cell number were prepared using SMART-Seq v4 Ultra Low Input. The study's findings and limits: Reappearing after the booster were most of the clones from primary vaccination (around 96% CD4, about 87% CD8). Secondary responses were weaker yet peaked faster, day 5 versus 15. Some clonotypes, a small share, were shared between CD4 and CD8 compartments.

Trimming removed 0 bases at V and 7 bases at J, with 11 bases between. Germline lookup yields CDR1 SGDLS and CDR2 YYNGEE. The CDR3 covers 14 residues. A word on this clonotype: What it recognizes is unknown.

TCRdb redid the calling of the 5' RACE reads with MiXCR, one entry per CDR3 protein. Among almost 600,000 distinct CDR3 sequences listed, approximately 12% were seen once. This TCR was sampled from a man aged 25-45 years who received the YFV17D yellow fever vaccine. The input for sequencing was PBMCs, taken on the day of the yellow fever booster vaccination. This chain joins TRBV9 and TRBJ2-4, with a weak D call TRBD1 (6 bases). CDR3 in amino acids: CASSVGQGTNIQYF. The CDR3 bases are TGTGCCAGCAGCGTAGGCCAGGGGACGAACATTCAGTACTTC. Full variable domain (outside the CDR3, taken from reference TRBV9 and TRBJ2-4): DSGVTQTPKHLITATGQRVTLRCSPRSGDLSVYWYQQSLDQGLQFLIQYYNGEERAKGNILERFSAQQFPDLHSELNLSSLELGDSALYFCASSVGQGTNIQYFGAGTRLSVL.